The 2 T cell receptor beta chains below all came from one sample that was sequenced in a study of chemoradiotherapy in HPV16-positive cancers. Repertoires were generated with immunoSEQ multiplex PCR, while TCRdb's copy carries only in-frame clones and drops some. The table includes approximately 9,000 clones, 80% to 85% detected once. The sample here was blood, taken from a patient who underwent chemoradiotherapy. The receptors shown here come from a human donor with HPV-associated anogenital cancer.

This clone has a handful of counts. The chain carries TRBV10-3 and TRBJ1-5, with a tentative D call TRBD1 (6 bases). This CDR3 is built from 14 residues. Germline loops: CDR1 ENHRY, CDR2 SYGVKD. Trimming pared 10 bases from V and 1 base from J, leaving 14 bases between. CDR3 sequence reads: CATVQGLSNQPQHF. The CDR3 DNA follows: TGTGCCACCGTACAGGGACTCAGCAATCAGCCCCAGCATTTT.

This clone has a handful of counts. The chain recombines TRBV5-1 with TRBJ1-1; 11 positions agree with TRBD1. J was trimmed by 1 base and V by 4 bases; bases with no gene match: 6. CDR1 and CDR2 (germline): SGHRS, YFSETQ. This CDR3 has 16 amino acids. The CDR3 spells CASSGGQGAGNTEAFF. The CDR3 nucleotides read TGCGCCAGCAGCGGTGGACAGGGGGCCGGGAACACTGAAGCTTTCTTT.